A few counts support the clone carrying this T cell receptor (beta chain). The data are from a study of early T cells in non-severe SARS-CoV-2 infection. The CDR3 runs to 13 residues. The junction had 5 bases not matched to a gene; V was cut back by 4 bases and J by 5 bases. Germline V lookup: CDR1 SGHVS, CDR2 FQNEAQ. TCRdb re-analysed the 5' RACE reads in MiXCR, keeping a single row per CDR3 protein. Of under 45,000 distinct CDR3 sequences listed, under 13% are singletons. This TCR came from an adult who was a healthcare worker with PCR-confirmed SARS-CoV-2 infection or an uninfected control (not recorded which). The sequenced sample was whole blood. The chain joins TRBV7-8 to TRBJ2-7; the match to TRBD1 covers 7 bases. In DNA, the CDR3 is TGTGCCAGCAGCTCCGACAGGGTGGACGAGCAGTACTTC. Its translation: CASSSDRVDEQYF. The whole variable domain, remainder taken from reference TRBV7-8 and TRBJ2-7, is GAGVSQSPRYKVAKRGQDVALRCDPISGHVSLFWYQQALGQGPEFLTYFQNEAQLDKSGLPSDRFFAERPEGSVSTLKIQRTQQEDSAVYLCASSSDRVDEQYFGPGTRLTVT.